A selection of T cell receptor beta chains follows, all from one sample in a study of a mutant IDH1 vaccine in newly diagnosed glioma. Clones were read by immunoSEQ multiplex PCR, and TCRdb kept only the in-frame ones, dropping some. In the table there are under 70,000 clones, approximately 79% of which are singletons. Antigen specificity for these receptors is unknown. Specimen: PBMCs, collected from a glioma patient whose treatment included an IDH1 peptide vaccine. The receptors derive from a woman aged 45 to 65 with glioma. Each CDR3 is given with its conserved first and last residue.

V: TRBV7-2; J: TRBJ1-4; CDR3: CASSLTYRSHEKLFF
V: TRBV6-6; J: TRBJ2-2; CDR3: CASRVGQRAGELFF
V: TRBV15; J: TRBJ2-7; CDR3: CATSRETGADIFYEQYF
V: TRBV11-2; J: TRBJ2-3; CDR3: CASSSDRGDTQYF
V: TRBV30; J: TRBJ1-5; CDR3: CAWSVGQGTGQPQHF
V: TRBV30; J: TRBJ1-1; CDR3: CAWSNGLMAFF
V: TRBV28; J: TRBJ1-4; CDR3: CASSPPGQTNEKLFF
V: TRBV28; J: TRBJ2-7; CDR3: CASSLGLAGWDEQYF
V: TRBV6-5; J: TRBJ2-7; CDR3: CASSSAGKGEQYF
V: TRBV30; J: TRBJ1-2; CDR3: CAWSRTGGRYGYTF
V: TRBV6-1; J: TRBJ1-6; CDR3: CASSEARFRASSSYNSPLHF
V: TRBV27; J: TRBJ1-4; CDR3: CASSSEPTGLGLGEKLFF
V: TRBV27; J: TRBJ1-1; CDR3: CASRTPRGENTEAFF
V: TRBV5-1; J: TRBJ2-3; CDR3: CASSLERGSGGDTQYF
V: TRBV5-1; J: TRBJ2-6; CDR3: CASSLLSTTSGANVLTF
V: TRBV7-9; J: TRBJ1-2; CDR3: CASSPDSHGYTF
V: TRBV6-5; J: TRBJ1-6; CDR3: CASSWGDRENSPLHF
V: TRBV12-5; J: TRBJ1-6; CDR3: CASGLEGRSPLHF
V: TRBV6-1; J: TRBJ2-6; CDR3: CASSESHRDRGGSGANVLTF
V: TRBV4-1; J: TRBJ1-3; CDR3: CASSQETHGYSGNTIYF
V: TRBV11-2; J: TRBJ2-5; CDR3: CASSLEGRGQETQYF
V: TRBV9; J: TRBJ2-7; CDR3: CASSALGTSLYEQYF
V: TRBV6-5; J: TRBJ2-1; CDR3: CASSSGAISYNEQFF
V: TRBV7-2; J: TRBJ2-7; CDR3: CASSSSSYEQYF
V: TRBV29-1; J: TRBJ2-7; CDR3: CSADGGSSYEQYF
V: TRBV14; J: TRBJ1-2; CDR3: CASSQGTGGVYGYTF
V: TRBV7-2; J: TRBJ1-3; CDR3: CASSLPRDGGNTIYF
V: TRBV5-1; J: TRBJ2-3; CDR3: CASSLARALDTQYF
V: TRBV4-3; J: TRBJ1-1; CDR3: CASSQGRDTEAFF
V: TRBV6-1; J: TRBJ1-5; CDR3: CASSERVDNQPQHF
V: TRBV6-1; J: TRBJ2-7; CDR3: CASSELGQASSISQYF
V: TRBV6-5; J: TRBJ1-6; CDR3: CASSYSIGRGASPLHF
V: TRBV20-1; J: TRBJ2-7; CDR3: CSARASSEQYF
V: TRBV2; J: TRBJ1-2; CDR3: CASSGAGLGNYGYTF
V: TRBV2; J: TRBJ1-6; CDR3: CASLRQNNSPLHF
V: TRBV29-1; J: TRBJ1-2; CDR3: CSGGEGGDGYTF
V: TRBV28; J: TRBJ1-2; CDR3: CASSTGQGIGYTF
V: TRBV27; J: TRBJ2-5; CDR3: CASSLSGWETQYF
V: TRBV11-3; J: TRBJ2-1; CDR3: CASSLQGWDLFF
V: TRBV18; J: TRBJ1-1; CDR3: CASSPLTVNTEAFF
V: TRBV30; J: TRBJ1-2; CDR3: CAWRRGGYGYTF
V: TRBV28; J: TRBJ1-1; CDR3: CASNYRGHTEAFF
V: TRBV9; J: TRBJ2-3; CDR3: CASSVGRGTDTQYF
V: TRBV6-1; J: TRBJ1-6; CDR3: CATGPAFSYNSPLHF
V: TRBV9; J: TRBJ2-1; CDR3: CASTDRGNDEQFF
V: TRBV19; J: TRBJ2-5; CDR3: CASRQRTGKETQYF
V: TRBV11-2; J: TRBJ1-3; CDR3: CATQRGNTIYF
V: TRBV9; J: TRBJ1-2; CDR3: CASSAKPYGQLNYGYTF